This TCR beta chain derives from a study of neurological immune-mediated disorders. This clonotype was seen a few times. Using its own MiXCR run on the 5' RACE reads, TCRdb lists one record per CDR3 protein. The sample lists tens of thousands of distinct CDR3 sequences, 3.5% to 5.5% seen once, with roughly 5.6% in the top ten. The germline gives CDR1 LGHDT, CDR2 YNNKEL (reference sequence). Losses at the gene ends were 1 base for V and 0 bases for J; bases not matched to a gene: 7. CDR3 length: 18 residues. The sequencing input was PBMCs. The V and J genes are TRBV3-1 and TRBJ2-3; the match to TRBD2 covers 10 bases. The source is a woman in her sixties with multiple sclerosis. As DNA, the CDR3 is TGTGCCAGCAGCCAAGGGCTAGCGGGGGTCACTAGCACAGATACGCAGTATTTT. Translated: CASSQGLAGVTSTDTQYF.